This is a list of T cell receptor beta chains from one sample in a study of TIL therapy for anti-PD-1-resistant metastatic lung cancer. Some clones are missing from TCRdb's copy, which holds only in-frame ones; the method was immunoSEQ multiplex PCR. The sample includes roughly 60,000 clones, more than 60% of them seen just once. Sequencing used blood, obtained at baseline. These receptors came from a person aged 25 to 80 with non-small cell lung cancer. CDR3s include the opening cysteine and the closing phenylalanine or tryptophan. A D gene is named only where the DNA matches it firmly. Clone sizes are given selectively: once, few, many, or a class where the clone is expanded.

j_gene	abundance	len	d_gene	v_gene	CDR3aa	CDR3nt
TRBJ2-6	-	17	TRBD1	TRBV28	CASRSGQGAPGANVLTF	TGTGCCAGCAGGTCGGGACAGGGGGCCCCTGGGGCCAACGTCCTGACTTTC
TRBJ1-5	once	20	TRBD1	TRBV6-1	CASSVDRGQGWFMPNQPQHF	TGTGCCAGCAGTGTGGACAGGGGGCAAGGGTGGTTCATGCCCAATCAGCCCCAGCATTTT
TRBJ2-7	few	14	-	TRBV5-1	CASSWKGVSYEQYF	TGCGCCAGCAGCTGGAAGGGGGTGTCCTACGAGCAGTACTTC
TRBJ2-7	-	15	-	TRBV29-1	CSVEFGTGKTRSLSF	TGCAGCGTTGAATTCGGTACAGGGAAAACAAGATCTCTATCCTTC
TRBJ2-7	-	15	TRBD2	TRBV6-6	CASSYSAGTNYEQYF	TGTGCCAGCAGTTACTCGGCGGGGACTAACTACGAGCAGTACTTC
TRBJ2-7	few	17	-	TRBV19	CASSIEVSSASSYEQYF	TGTGCCAGTAGTATAGAAGTATCTAGCGCAAGCTCCTACGAGCAGTACTTC
TRBJ2-7	-	15	-	TRBV7-8	CASSLSPGTYYEQYF	TGTGCCAGCAGCTTATCCCCAGGGACGTACTACGAGCAGTACTTC
TRBJ2-1	few	13	-	TRBV19	CASRPQGPNEQFF	TGTGCCAGTAGGCCCCAGGGCCCCAATGAGCAGTTCTTC
TRBJ2-1	-	16	TRBD2	TRBV19	CASKRASGEPYNEQFF	TGTGCCAGTAAACGGGCTAGCGGAGAACCGTACAATGAGCAGTTCTTC
TRBJ1-1	-	14	-	TRBV19	CASSIHWQESEAFF	TGTGCCAGTAGTATACATTGGCAGGAAAGTGAAGCTTTCTTT
TRBJ1-5	-	16	-	TRBV2	CASSAYRVYSNQPQHF	TGTGCCAGCAGTGCCTACAGGGTTTATAGCAATCAGCCCCAGCATTTT
TRBJ2-7	once	12	-	TRBV18	CASSPGGYEQYF	TGTGCCAGCTCACCAGGGGGCTACGAGCAGTACTTC
TRBJ2-5	-	15	-	TRBV7-9	CASSLEGASGETQYF	TGTGCCAGCAGCTTAGAGGGAGCGAGTGGAGAGACCCAGTACTTC
TRBJ2-1	-	15	TRBD2	TRBV9	CASSGLAGVYNEQFF	TGTGCCAGCAGCGGACTAGCGGGGGTCTACAATGAGCAGTTCTTC